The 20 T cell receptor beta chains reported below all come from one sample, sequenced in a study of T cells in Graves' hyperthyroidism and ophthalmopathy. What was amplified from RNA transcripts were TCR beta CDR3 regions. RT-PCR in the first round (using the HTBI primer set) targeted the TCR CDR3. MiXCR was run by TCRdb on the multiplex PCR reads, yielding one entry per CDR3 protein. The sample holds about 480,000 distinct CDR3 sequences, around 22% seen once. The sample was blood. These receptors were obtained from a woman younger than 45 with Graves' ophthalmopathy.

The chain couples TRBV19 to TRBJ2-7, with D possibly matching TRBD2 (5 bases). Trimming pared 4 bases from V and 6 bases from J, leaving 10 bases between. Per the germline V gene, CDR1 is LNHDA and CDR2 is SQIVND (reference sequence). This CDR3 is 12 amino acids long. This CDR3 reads CASSTEGGEQYF. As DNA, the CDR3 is TGTGCCAGTAGTACCGAGGGTGGCGAGCAGTACTTC.

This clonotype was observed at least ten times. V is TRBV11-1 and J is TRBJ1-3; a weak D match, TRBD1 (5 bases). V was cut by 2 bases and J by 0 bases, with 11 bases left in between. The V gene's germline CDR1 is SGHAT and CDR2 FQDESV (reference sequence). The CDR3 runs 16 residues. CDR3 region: CASSLSWGNSGNTIYF. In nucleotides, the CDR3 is TGTGCCAGCAGCTTAAGTTGGGGGAACTCTGGAAACACCATATATTTT. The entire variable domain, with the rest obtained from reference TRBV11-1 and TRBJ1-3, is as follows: EAEVAQSPRYKITEKSQAVAFWCDPISGHATLYWYRQILGQGPELLVQFQDESVVDDSQLPKDRFSAERLKGVDSTLKIQPAELGDSAMYLCASSLSWGNSGNTIYFGEGSWLTVV.

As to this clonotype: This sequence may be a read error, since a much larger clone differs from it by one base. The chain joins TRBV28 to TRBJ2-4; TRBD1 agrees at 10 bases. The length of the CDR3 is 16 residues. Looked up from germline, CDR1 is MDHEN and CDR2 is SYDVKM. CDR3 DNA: TGTGCCAACAGTCCCACCGGGACAGGGGTCCCTGTCATTCAGTACTTC. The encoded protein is CANSPTGTGVPVIQYF.

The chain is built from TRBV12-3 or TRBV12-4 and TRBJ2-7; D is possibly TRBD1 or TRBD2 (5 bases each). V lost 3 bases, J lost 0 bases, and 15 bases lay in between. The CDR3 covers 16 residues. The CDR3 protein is CASSFPPSGTSYEQYF. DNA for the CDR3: TGTGCCAGCAGTTTCCCACCGTCGGGGACCTCCTACGAGCAGTACTTC.

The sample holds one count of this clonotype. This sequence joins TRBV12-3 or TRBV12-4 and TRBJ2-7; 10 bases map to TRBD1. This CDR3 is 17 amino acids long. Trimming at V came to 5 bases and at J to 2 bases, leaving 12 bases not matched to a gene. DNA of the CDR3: TGTGCCAGCAGTGATCCGGGACAGGGGAGGGGCCCCTACGAGCAGTACTTC. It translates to CASSDPGQGRGPYEQYF.

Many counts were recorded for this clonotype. For the CDR3, the DNA is TGTGCCATCTCCGGTCGGGACACTGAAGCTTTCTTT. Encoded protein: CAISGRDTEAFF. The rearrangement links TRBV19 to TRBJ1-1; D unresolved. Germline CDR1 and CDR2: LNHDA and SQIVND (reference sequence). With 10 bases removed from V and 3 bases from J, the gap between germline ends came to 12 bases. The CDR3 consists of 12 residues.

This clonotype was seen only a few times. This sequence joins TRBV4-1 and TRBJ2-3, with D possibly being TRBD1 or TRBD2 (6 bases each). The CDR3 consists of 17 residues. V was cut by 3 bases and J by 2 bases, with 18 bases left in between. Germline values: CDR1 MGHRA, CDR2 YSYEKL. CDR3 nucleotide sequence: TGCGCCAGCAGCCATTCTTTAGGGGGGTTTGTCACAGATACGCAGTATTTT. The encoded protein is CASSHSLGGFVTDTQYF.

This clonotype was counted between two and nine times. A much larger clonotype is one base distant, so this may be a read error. The DNA for the CDR3 is TGTGCCAGCAGTGAAGGCCTTCTAAACACCGGGGGGCTGTTTTTT. As protein: CASSEGLLNTGGLFF. This chain links TRBV2 with TRBJ2-2; tentatively, D is TRBD2 (6 bases). Germline CDR1 and CDR2: SNHLY and FYNNEI. This CDR3 has 15 residues. The full variable domain, in which reference TRBV2 and TRBJ2-2 provide the parts outside the CDR3, is EPEVTQTPSHQVTQMGQEVILRCVPISNHLYFYWYRQILGQKVEFLVSFYNNEISEKSEIFDDQFSVERPDGSNFTLKIRSTKLEDSAMYFCASSEGLLNTGGLFFGEGSRLTVL.

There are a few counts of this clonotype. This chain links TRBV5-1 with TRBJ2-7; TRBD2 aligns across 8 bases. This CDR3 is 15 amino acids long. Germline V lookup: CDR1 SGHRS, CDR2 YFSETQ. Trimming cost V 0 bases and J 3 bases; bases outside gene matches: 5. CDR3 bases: TGCGCCAGCAGCTTGGACGGGGGGGCCCACTACGAGCAGTACTTC. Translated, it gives CASSLDGGAHYEQYF.

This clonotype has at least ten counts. CDR3 DNA sequence: TGTGCCAGCAGCCCTTTACGGCTAGCGGGGGGAAGATACGAGCAGTACTTC. It translates to CASSPLRLAGGRYEQYF. The genes are TRBV27 and TRBJ2-7, with 11 bases matching TRBD2. CDR3 length: 17 residues. Losses at the gene ends were 6 bases for V and 4 bases for J; bases not matched to a gene: 14. Germline CDR1 and CDR2: MNHEY and SMNVEV (reference sequence).

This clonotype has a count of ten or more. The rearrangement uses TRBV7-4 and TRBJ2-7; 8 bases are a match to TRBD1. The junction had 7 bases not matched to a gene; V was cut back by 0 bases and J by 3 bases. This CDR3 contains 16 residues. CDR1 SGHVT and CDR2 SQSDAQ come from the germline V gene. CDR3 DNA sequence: TGTGCCAGCAGCTTAGCGCCACTTGGACAGGGCTACGAGCAGTACTTC. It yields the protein CASSLAPLGQGYEQYF.

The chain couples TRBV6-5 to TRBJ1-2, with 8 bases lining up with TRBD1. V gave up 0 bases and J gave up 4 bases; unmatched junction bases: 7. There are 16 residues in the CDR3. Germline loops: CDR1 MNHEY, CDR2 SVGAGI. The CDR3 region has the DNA TGTGCCAGCAGTTACTCGAGACAGGGGATAGTCTATGGCTACACCTTC. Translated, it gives CASSYSRQGIVYGYTF.

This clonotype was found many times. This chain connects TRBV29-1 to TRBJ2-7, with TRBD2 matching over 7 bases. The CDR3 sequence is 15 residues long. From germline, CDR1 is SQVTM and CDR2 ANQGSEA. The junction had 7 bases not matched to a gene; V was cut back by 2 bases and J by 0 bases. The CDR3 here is CSVESASGSSYEQYF. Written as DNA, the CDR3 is TGCAGCGTTGAATCTGCTAGCGGCAGCTCCTACGAGCAGTACTTC.

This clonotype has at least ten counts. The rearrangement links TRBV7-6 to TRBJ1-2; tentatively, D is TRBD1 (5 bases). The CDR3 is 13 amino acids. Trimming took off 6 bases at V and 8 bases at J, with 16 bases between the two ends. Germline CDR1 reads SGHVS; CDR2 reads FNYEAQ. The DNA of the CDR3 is TGTGCCAGCAGTCGACAGTTTTTAGGCGGCTACACCTTC. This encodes CASSRQFLGGYTF.

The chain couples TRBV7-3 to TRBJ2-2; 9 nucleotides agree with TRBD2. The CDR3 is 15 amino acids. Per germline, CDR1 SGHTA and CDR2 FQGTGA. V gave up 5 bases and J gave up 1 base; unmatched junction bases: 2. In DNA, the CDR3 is TGTGCCAGCAGCCCAGCGGGAGGGAACACCGGGGAGCTGTTTTTT. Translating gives CASSPAGGNTGELFF.

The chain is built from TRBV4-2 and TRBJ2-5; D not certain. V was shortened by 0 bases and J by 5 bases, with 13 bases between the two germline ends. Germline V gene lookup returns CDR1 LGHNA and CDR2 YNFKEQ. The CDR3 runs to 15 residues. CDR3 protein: CASSQDALTAETQYF. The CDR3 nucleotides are TGTGCCAGCAGCCAAGATGCCCTCACAGCGGAGACCCAGTACTTC.

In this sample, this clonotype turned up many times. CDR3 sequence (DNA): TGTGCCAGCAGTTACATACTAGCGGGAGGCCCCACCGGGGAGCTGTTTTTT. Encoded protein: CASSYILAGGPTGELFF. V usage is TRBV6-5 and J usage is TRBJ2-2; 12 bases map to TRBD2. Germline assignment: CDR1 MNHEY and CDR2 SVGAGI. With 2 bases clipped from V and 4 bases from J, the junction kept 5 bases outside the gene matches. This CDR3 is 17 amino acids long.

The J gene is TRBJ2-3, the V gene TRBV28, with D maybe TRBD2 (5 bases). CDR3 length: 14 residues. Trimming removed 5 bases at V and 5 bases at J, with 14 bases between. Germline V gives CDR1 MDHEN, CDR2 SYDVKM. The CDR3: CASSIPSAGDTQYF. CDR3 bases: TGTGCCAGCAGTATCCCCTCGGCGGGAGATACGCAGTATTTT. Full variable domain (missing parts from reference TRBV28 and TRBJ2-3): DVKVTQSSRYLVKRTGEKVFLECVQDMDHENMFWYRQDPGLGLRLIYFSYDVKMKEKGDIPEGYSVSREKKERFSLILESASTNQTSMYLCASSIPSAGDTQYFGPGTRLTVL.

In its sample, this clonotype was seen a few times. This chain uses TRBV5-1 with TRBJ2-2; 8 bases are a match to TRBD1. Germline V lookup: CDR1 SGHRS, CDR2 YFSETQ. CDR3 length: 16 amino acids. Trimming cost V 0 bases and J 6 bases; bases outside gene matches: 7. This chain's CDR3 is CASSLGPDRVAGELFF. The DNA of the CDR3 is TGCGCCAGCAGCTTGGGGCCGGACAGGGTGGCCGGGGAGCTGTTTTTT. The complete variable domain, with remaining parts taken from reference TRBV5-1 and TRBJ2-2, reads KAGVTQTPRYLIKTRGQQVTLSCSPISGHRSVSWYQQTPGQGLQFLFEYFSETQRNKGNFPGRFSGRQFSNSRSEMNVSTLELGDSALYLCASSLGPDRVAGELFFGEGSRLTVL.

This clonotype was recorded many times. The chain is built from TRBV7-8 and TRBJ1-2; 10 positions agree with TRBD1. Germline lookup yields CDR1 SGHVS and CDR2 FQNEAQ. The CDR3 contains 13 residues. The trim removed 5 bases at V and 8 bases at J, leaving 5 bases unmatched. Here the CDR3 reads CASSRGQGEGYTF. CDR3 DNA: TGTGCCAGCAGCCGTGGACAGGGGGAAGGCTACACCTTC.